The 25 T cell receptor beta chains below come from one sample, sequenced in a study of T-cell memory formation after mild COVID-19 (dated by TCRdb to about 2021). Library generation was performed with 5' RACE. The instrument was an Illumina NovaSeq 6000. TCRdb reran the public reads through fastp at Q25 and MiXCR, keeping productive beta chains. Rows merge per CDR3 protein into single entries with the most common DNA and genes. This sample gives under 250,000 distinct CDR3 sequences in total; around a tenth of them show up just once. Clones ranked in the top ten supply 20% to 25% of the sample. Sequencing was done on a sample of PBMCs or a T cell subset sorted from them (not recorded which). The receptors were sampled from a man aged 18 to 30 who had mild COVID-19 (a few samples of this study predate the infection). The sample titles of this study are shuffled in the database, so cell type and time point are left out; the donor was told from shared clones.

J is TRBJ1-4 and V is TRBV29-1; 11 bases are shared with TRBD1. From germline, CDR1 is SQVTM and CDR2 ANQGSEA. The CDR3 is 13 residues long. V was clipped by 7 bases and J by 6 bases; unmatched bases: 4. In DNA, the CDR3 is TGCAGCGCCTTGGGACAGGGGGATGAAAAACTGTTTTTT. This codes for CSALGQGDEKLFF.

This clonotype appeared many times. The gene calls are TRBV24-1 and TRBJ2-3; 9 bases are a match to TRBD1. Germline CDR1 reads KGHDR; CDR2 reads SFDVKD. The CDR3 runs 16 residues. Losses at the gene ends were 5 bases for V and 2 bases for J; bases not matched to a gene: 7. CDR3 sequence: CATSGSDRGITDTQYF. For the CDR3, the DNA is TGTGCCACCAGTGGATCGGACAGGGGCATCACAGATACGCAGTATTTT.

CDR3 DNA: TGCAGTGCTAGTCAGGGGGTGGGTTACGAGCAGTACTTC. This sequence encodes CSASQGVGYEQYF. The J gene is TRBJ2-7, the V gene TRBV20-1, with 7 bases matching TRBD1. Per germline, CDR1 DFQATT and CDR2 SNEGSKA (reference sequence). Germline trimming cut 3 bases from V and 4 bases from J; bases unmatched to any gene: 6. There are 13 residues in the CDR3.

In this sample, this clonotype turned up a few times. The rearrangement links TRBV28 to TRBJ2-1; D is undetermined. The length of the CDR3 is 16 residues. V lost 3 bases and J 0 bases, leaving 12 bases between the germline ends. CDR1 and CDR2 (germline): MDHEN, SYDVKM. CDR3 nucleotides: TGTGCCAGCAGTTTCTGGACCAGGAGCTCCTACAATGAGCAGTTCTTC. This gives the protein CASSFWTRSSYNEQFF.

The chain has TRBV7-9 and TRBJ2-7; D is possibly TRBD1 (6 bases). CDR3 length: 18 amino acids. Germline assignment: CDR1 SEHNR and CDR2 FQNEAQ (reference sequence). The ends were cut back, 4 bases at V and 3 bases at J, with 25 bases in the middle. The CDR3: CASSWGPGQEGPLYEQYF. CDR3 DNA: TGTGCCAGCAGCTGGGGACCGGGACAAGAAGGGCCTCTCTACGAGCAGTACTTC.

The rearrangement joins TRBV7-6 to TRBJ1-3; D gene ambiguous. V was pared by 5 bases and J by 2 bases, with 13 bases between. CDR3 length: 15 amino acids. CDR1 is SGHVS, CDR2 FNYEAQ, per germline. CDR3 residues: CASSPASGTGNTIYF. The CDR3 DNA is TGTGCCAGCAGCCCAGCGTCGGGGACTGGAAACACCATATATTTT. Looking up the rest from reference TRBV7-6 and TRBJ1-3 gives the full variable domain: GAGVSQSPRYKVTKRGQDVALRCDPISGHVSLYWYRQALGQGPEFLTYFNYEAQQDKSGLPNDRFSAERPEGSISTLTIQRTEQRDSAMYRCASSPASGTGNTIYFGEGSWLTVV.

The chain uses TRBV12-3 or TRBV12-4 and TRBJ2-5; D might be TRBD1 or TRBD2, each matching 5 bases. Trimming cost V 6 bases and J 7 bases, with 12 bases left between them. CDR3 length: 12 amino acids. CDR3 protein: CASSLGARTQYF. CDR3 DNA sequence: TGTGCCAGCAGCCTCGGGGCTAGGACCCAGTACTTC.

In its sample, this clonotype was seen a few times. V and J are TRBV5-1 and TRBJ2-5; 8 bases match TRBD2. This CDR3 region has 16 residues. CDR1 is SGHRS and CDR2 is YFSETQ in the germline V gene. The ends lost 0 bases at V and 5 bases at J; junction bases unmatched: 9. In nucleotides, the CDR3 is TGCGCCAGCAGCTTGGGGACTAGCTTCCAGGGGGAGACCCAGTACTTC. It translates to CASSLGTSFQGETQYF.

The chain recombines TRBV7-9 with TRBJ2-5; D unclear. Trimming left V 5 bases short and J 1 base short, with 11 bases between. This CDR3 is 14 amino acids long. Looked up from germline, CDR1 is SEHNR and CDR2 is FQNEAQ (reference sequence). The CDR3 sequence is CASSPGRPQETQYF. Here the CDR3 DNA reads TGTGCCAGCAGCCCGGGTAGGCCCCAAGAGACCCAGTACTTC.

This clonotype showed up many times. The gene calls are TRBV6-2 or TRBV6-3 and TRBJ1-6; 7 bases line up with TRBD1. This CDR3 contains 12 residues. V was clipped by 4 bases and J by 14 bases; unmatched bases: 5. The germline V gene encodes CDR1 MNHEY and CDR2 SVGEGT. The CDR3 DNA sequence: TGTGCCAGCAGTTCGCCTGGACAGGCCCTCCACTTT. It encodes CASSSPGQALHF.

This clonotype was found a few times. The chain joins TRBV11-2 to TRBJ2-2, with D maybe TRBD1 (6 bases). CDR1 and CDR2 from the germline V gene are SGHAT and FQNNGV. V was cut by 1 base and J by 0 bases, with 9 bases left in between. CDR3 length equals 16 residues. The CDR3 protein is CASSLGRTANTGELFF. As DNA, the CDR3 is TGTGCCAGCAGCTTAGGTCGGACAGCGAACACCGGGGAGCTGTTTTTT. The full variable domain, its missing parts supplied by reference TRBV11-2 and TRBJ2-2, is EAGVAQSPRYKIIEKRQSVAFWCNPISGHATLYWYQQILGQGPKLLIQFQNNGVVDDSQLPKDRFSAERLKGVDSTLKIQPAKLEDSAVYLCASSLGRTANTGELFFGEGSRLTVL.

As DNA, the CDR3 is TGTGCCAGCAGTTTAGCGGTTTCACCCCTCCACTTT. Protein product: CASSLAVSPLHF. The chain carries TRBV28 and TRBJ1-6; no clear D gene. CDR3 size: 12 residues. Deletions cut 2 bases from V and 9 bases from J, with 5 bases between. Per germline, CDR1 MDHEN and CDR2 SYDVKM.

A few counts support this clonotype. This sequence joins TRBV3-1 and TRBJ2-2; D is unclear. CDR3 size: 14 residues. Trimming took 2 bases from V and 5 from J, leaving 9 bases between them. Germline assignment: CDR1 LGHDT and CDR2 YNNKEL (reference sequence). The DNA of the CDR3 is TGTGCCAGCAGCCAAAGGCAGTCTACCGGGGAGCTGTTTTTT. Residues: CASSQRQSTGELFF.

J is TRBJ1-1 and V is TRBV20-1; 9 bases align to TRBD1. V dropped 2 bases and J dropped 5; count of bases not matched to a gene: 6. The CDR3 is 14 amino acids. Germline V gene data show CDR1 as DFQATT and CDR2 as SNEGSKA (reference sequence). This chain's CDR3 is CSARTGTGRTEAFF. The CDR3 nucleotides read TGCAGTGCTAGAACCGGGACAGGGAGAACTGAAGCTTTCTTT.

At least ten counts were recorded for this clonotype. J is TRBJ2-4 and V is TRBV4-1, with D hard to call. V lost 0 bases, J lost 8 bases, and 11 bases lay in between. Germline V gene data show CDR1 as MGHRA and CDR2 as YSYEKL. This CDR3 has 14 residues. The CDR3: CASSQDWAADIQYF. The CDR3 DNA reads TGCGCCAGCAGCCAAGATTGGGCAGCCGACATTCAGTACTTC.

This clonotype has just a few counts. The gene calls are TRBV14 and TRBJ2-7, with D possibly being TRBD1 (5 bases). The CDR3 covers 13 residues. The V gene's germline CDR1 is SGHDN and CDR2 FVKESK. V lost 1 base and J lost 6, with 10 bases in between. CDR3 nucleotides: TGTGCCAGCAGCCAAGGGGGCCGGGCCGAGCAGTACGTC. It is translated as CASSQGGRAEQYV.

The V gene is TRBV20-1, the J gene TRBJ2-3; 11 positions agree with TRBD2. The V gene end was trimmed by 4 bases and the J gene end by 0 bases; junction bases not matched to a gene: 6. This CDR3 is 16 amino acids long. The germline gives CDR1 DFQATT, CDR2 SNEGSKA (reference sequence). Here the CDR3 reads CSAMSSGGSSTDTQYF. CDR3 coding DNA: TGCAGTGCTATGTCTAGCGGGGGGTCTAGCACAGATACGCAGTATTTT.

This clonotype came up a few times. V is TRBV11-2 and J is TRBJ2-7; D is uncertain. This CDR3 spans 13 amino acids. V lost 2 bases, J lost 3 bases, and 8 bases lay in between. Germline V lookup: CDR1 SGHAT, CDR2 FQNNGV. The CDR3 DNA sequence: TGTGCCAGCAGCTTACAGCCAGACTACGAGCAGTACTTC. Its translation is CASSLQPDYEQYF.

This clonotype was observed a few times. V gene TRBV6-5 combines with J gene TRBJ2-7, with D perhaps assigned TRBD1 or TRBD2 (6 bases each). The CDR3 runs to 16 residues. The V end was cut by 1 base, the J end by 6 bases, with 19 bases between. Germline V gene data show CDR1 as MNHEY and CDR2 as SVGAGI. As DNA, the CDR3 is TGTGCCAGCAGTTACTGGGGGGCAGGCCTTCGGGGCGAGCAGTACTTC. Amino acids: CASSYWGAGLRGEQYF.

This clonotype was found a few times. The genes are TRBV7-9 and TRBJ1-1; D is perhaps TRBD1 (5 bases). The CDR3 sequence is 14 residues long. Between the trimmed V and J ends, which lost 3 bases and 7 bases, there was a span of 15 bases. Germline loops: CDR1 SEHNR, CDR2 FQNEAQ (reference sequence). This chain's CDR3 is CASSFEARGGEAFF. The CDR3 DNA sequence: TGTGCCAGCAGCTTCGAGGCGAGGGGTGGTGAAGCTTTCTTT.

The chain combines TRBV18 with TRBJ1-2, with 9 bases lining up with TRBD1. V lost 3 bases and J lost 7; bases outside the gene matches: 6. Germline V CDR1 and CDR2: KGHSH, LQKENI. This CDR3 has 14 residues. The CDR3 region is CASSPWDRVRGYTF. CDR3 sequence (DNA): TGTGCCAGCTCACCCTGGGACAGGGTGCGTGGCTACACCTTC. Full variable domain (outside the CDR3, taken from reference TRBV18 and TRBJ1-2): NAGVMQNPRHLVRRRGQEARLRCSPMKGHSHVYWYRQLPEEGLKFMVYLQKENIIDESGMPKERFSAEFPKEGPSILRIQQVVRGDSAAYFCASSPWDRVRGYTFGSGTRLTVV.

The chain combines TRBV10-3 with TRBJ1-3; D uncertain. V was pared by 10 bases and J by 5 bases, with 21 bases between. Germline V gives CDR1 ENHRY, CDR2 SYGVKD. The CDR3 loop spans 15 amino acids. The CDR3 region is CANSATGSERNTIYF. CDR3 sequence (DNA): TGTGCCAACAGCGCCACGGGTTCGGAAAGAAACACCATATATTTT.

This clonotype has a handful of counts. CDR3 in DNA: TGTGCCAGCAGGAATAACCGGGACTTTCTTGGTTCACCCCTCCACTTT. Translating it yields CASRNNRDFLGSPLHF. V is TRBV28 and J is TRBJ1-6; a possible D gene is TRBD1 (5 bases). Germline V gene lookup returns CDR1 MDHEN and CDR2 SYDVKM. V was shortened by 6 bases and J by 9 bases, with 21 bases between the two germline ends. The CDR3 spans 16 residues.

The rearrangement joins TRBV9 to TRBJ2-2; the D is unclear. V shed 4 bases and J shed 0 bases, with 7 bases lying between them. The germline gives CDR1 SGDLS, CDR2 YYNGEE. This CDR3 is built from 14 residues. The CDR3 bases are TGTGCCAGCAGCACCCTCTCGAACACCGGGGAGCTGTTTTTT. Its protein product is CASSTLSNTGELFF.

This clonotype appeared many times. The V gene is TRBV6-2 or TRBV6-3, the J gene TRBJ2-5; perhaps TRBD2 as D (6 bases). The V gene lost 2 bases and the J gene lost 1 base, with 14 bases spanning the gap. Germline V gives CDR1 MNHEY, CDR2 SVGEGT. The CDR3 runs 16 residues. CDR3 region: CASSYPGGSGQETQYF. Here the CDR3 DNA reads TGTGCCAGCAGTTACCCCGGGGGTAGCGGCCAAGAGACCCAGTACTTC.